This T cell receptor beta chain was sequenced during a study of T-cell reconstitution after alpha-beta-depleted transplantation in children. Findings of the study overall: Several hundred rapidly expanded clones from non-depleted graft cells reportedly supplied alpha-beta T cells about two months post-transplant. The origin of high day-60 TCRbeta diversity in some patients lay in surviving recipient T cells and thymic progenitors.

V was pared by 2 bases and J by 0 bases, with 7 bases of the junction left unmatched. CDR1 and CDR2 from the germline V gene are SGHRS and YFSETQ. This CDR3 comprises 17 residues. Unique molecular identifiers featured in how the TCRbeta library was prepared. TCRdb itself ran the PCR reads through MiXCR, one entry per CDR3 protein. The sample lists fewer than 750,000 distinct CDR3 sequences, 27% seen once, with around a third in the top ten. In its sample, this clonotype was seen a few times. Its specificity is not known. The sample here was PBMCs, taken before TCRalphabeta/CD19-depleted stem cell transplant. The chain combines TRBV5-1 with TRBJ2-7; 11 nucleotides align to TRBD2. This clonotype was sampled from a boy under two years old with Wiskott-Aldrich syndrome, due to receive a stem cell transplant. CDR3 sequence (DNA): TGCGCCAGCAGCTTTCGAACTAGCGGGAGTCGCTCCTACGAGCAGTACTTC. It translates to CASSFRTSGSRSYEQYF.